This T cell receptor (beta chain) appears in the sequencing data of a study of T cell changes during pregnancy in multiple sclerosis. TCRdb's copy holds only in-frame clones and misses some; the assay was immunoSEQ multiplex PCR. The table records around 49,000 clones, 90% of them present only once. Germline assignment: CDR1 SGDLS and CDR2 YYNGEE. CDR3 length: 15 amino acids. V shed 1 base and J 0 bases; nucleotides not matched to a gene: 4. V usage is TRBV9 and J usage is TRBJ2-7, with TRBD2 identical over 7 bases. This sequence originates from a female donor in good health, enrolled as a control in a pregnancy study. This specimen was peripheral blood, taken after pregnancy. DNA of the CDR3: TGTGCCAGCAGCGTAATGGGCGGGAGCTCCTACGAGCAGTACTTC. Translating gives CASSVMGGSSYEQYF. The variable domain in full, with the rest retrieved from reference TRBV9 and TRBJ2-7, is DSGVTQTPKHLITATGQRVTLRCSPRSGDLSVYWYQQSLDQGLQFLIQYYNGEERAKGNILERFSAQQFPDLHSELNLSSLELGDSALYFCASSVMGGSSYEQYFGPGTRLTVT.